Each of the 18 T cell receptor beta chains below was sequenced from the same sample in a study of T cell repertoires in cytomegalovirus infection. TCRdb reprocessed the reads via MiXCR and lists one record per CDR3 protein. The repertoire consists of about 740,000 distinct CDR3 sequences, with 35% occurring once and the leading ten covering 2.8%. The specimen sequenced was PBMCs. The source is a human donor in good health (CMV status not recorded). Some clones in this sample may be carry-over from other donors' samples.

The chain employs TRBV7-9 and TRBJ1-4; no reliable D call. Germline CDR1 and CDR2: SEHNR and FQNEAQ (reference sequence). V was trimmed by 3 bases and J by 4 bases, leaving 9 bases between them. The CDR3 sequence is 14 residues long. CDR3 sequence reads: CASSLDGVNEKLFF. The CDR3 DNA sequence: TGTGCCAGCAGCTTGGACGGAGTTAATGAAAAACTGTTTTTT.

This clonotype was found many times. V gene TRBV28 combines with J gene TRBJ1-2; 8 bases agree with TRBD1. The CDR3 sequence is 15 residues long. The junction had 8 bases not matched to a gene; V was cut back by 3 bases and J by 5 bases. Germline CDR1 reads MDHEN; CDR2 reads SYDVKM. CDR3 in DNA: TGTGCCAGCAGTTTGGGGACAGGTTGGTCATATGGCTACACCTTC. This codes for CASSLGTGWSYGYTF.

This chain joins TRBV27 and TRBJ2-1; 9 nucleotides agree with TRBD1. This CDR3 is built from 15 residues. The trim removed 6 bases at V and 8 bases at J, leaving 11 bases unmatched. Looked up from germline, CDR1 is MNHEY and CDR2 is SMNVEV (reference sequence). The CDR3 here is CASSRTTGGLDEQFF. CDR3 DNA sequence: TGTGCCAGCAGCCGAACGACAGGGGGATTGGATGAGCAGTTCTTC.

The table lists this clonotype with many counts. This CDR3 is CASKGAYNSPLHF. DNA of the CDR3: TGTGCCAGCAAAGGGGCCTATAATTCACCCCTCCACTTT. This sequence joins TRBV28 and TRBJ1-6, with D possibly being TRBD1 (5 bases). Germline V lookup: CDR1 MDHEN, CDR2 SYDVKM. V gave up 7 bases and J gave up 2 bases, with 6 bases separating them. The CDR3 consists of 13 residues.

The chain joins TRBV18 to TRBJ2-7, with D perhaps matching TRBD1 (6 bases). Germline CDR1 reads KGHSH; CDR2 reads LQKENI. The V end lost 5 bases, the J end lost 4 bases, and 18 bases lay between the germline ends. This CDR3 is built from 15 residues. This CDR3 reads CASSSRGRGDYEQYF. CDR3 bases: TGTGCCAGCTCATCCAGGGGACGAGGGGATTACGAGCAGTACTTC.

This clonotype was recorded at least ten times. This chain joins TRBV6-1 and TRBJ2-7, with TRBD1 identical over 7 bases. The V and J ends lost 6 bases and 4 bases, in that order; junction bases with no gene match: 0. The germline V gene has CDR1 MNHNS and CDR2 SASEGT. The length of the CDR3 is 11 residues. The CDR3 loop is CASRTGYEQYF. In DNA, the CDR3 is TGTGCCAGCAGGACAGGGTACGAGCAGTACTTC.

Turning to this clonotype: This may arise from a read error, as a much more abundant clone is one base away. The rearrangement links TRBV28 to TRBJ1-6, with D unclear. V lost 3 bases to trimming and J lost 8 bases, with 11 bases between them. Germline CDR1 and CDR2: MDHEN and SYDVKM. There are 14 residues in the CDR3. The CDR3: CASSFGGVDSPLHF. CDR3 nucleotides: TGTGCCAGCAGTTTTGGCGGAGTGGATTCACCCCTCCACTTT. The entire variable domain, with the rest obtained from reference TRBV28 and TRBJ1-6, is as follows: DVKVTQSSRYLVKRTGEKVFLECVQDMDHENMFWYRQDPGLGLRLIYFSYDVKMKEKGDIPEGYSVSREKKERFSLILESASTNQTSMYLCASSFGGVDSPLHFGNGTRLTVT.

The rearrangement links TRBV20-1 to TRBJ1-1; D call uncertain. CDR3 length equals 15 residues. Looked up from germline, CDR1 is DFQATT and CDR2 is SNEGSKA (reference sequence). V was trimmed by 3 bases and J by 0 bases, leaving 14 bases between them. The CDR3 sequence is CSARSDRLMNTEAFF. The CDR3 DNA sequence: TGCAGTGCTAGGTCAGATCGGCTCATGAACACTGAAGCTTTCTTT.

A note on this clonotype: One end of the junction does not line up with germline, which may come from a read error. The chain is built from TRBV7-9 and TRBJ1-2; D is unclear. The CDR3 is made up of 12 amino acids. Germline CDR1 is SEHNR and CDR2 is FQNEAQ (reference sequence). CDR3 bases: TGTGCCAGCAGCTACAGAAACTATGGCTACCCCTTC. Its protein is CASSYRNYGYPF.

J is TRBJ2-3 and V is TRBV27; no clear D gene. The CDR3 totals 13 residues. Germline CDR1 is MNHEY and CDR2 is SMNVEV (reference sequence). Trimming removed 2 bases from V and 6 bases from J, with 9 bases in between. The CDR3 coding sequence is TGTGCCAGCAGTTTAGATGAGAGGGATACGCAGTATTTT. This codes for CASSLDERDTQYF.

This clonotype was observed a handful of times. The chain uses TRBV2 and TRBJ1-5; tentative D call: TRBD1 (5 bases). The CDR3 spans 13 residues. V lost 6 bases to trimming and J lost 6 bases, with 12 bases between them. Germline loops: CDR1 SNHLY, CDR2 FYNNEI. The CDR3 loop reads CASRIGGAQPQHF. In DNA, the CDR3 is TGTGCCAGCAGAATCGGGGGTGCTCAGCCCCAGCATTTT.

V usage is TRBV6-2 or TRBV6-3 and J usage is TRBJ2-1; the D gene is possibly TRBD2 (6 bases). Trimming removed 2 bases from V and 0 bases from J, with 20 bases in between. In germline, CDR1 is MNHEY, CDR2 SVGEGT. CDR3 length: 19 residues. The CDR3 nucleotides are TGTGCCAGCAGTTACGGGGGTGGCGGGGTCCCCAGCTCCTACAATGAGCAGTTCTTC. The encoded protein is CASSYGGGGVPSSYNEQFF.

This clonotype was found many times. The genes are TRBV7-2 and TRBJ2-1; a possible D gene is TRBD1 (5 bases). Germline values: CDR1 SGHTA, CDR2 FQGNSA. V lost 3 bases and J lost 2, with 8 bases in between. The CDR3 spans 14 residues. CDR3 DNA: TGTGCCAGCAGCTTTGACAGCACCTACAATGAGCAGTTCTTC. Translated: CASSFDSTYNEQFF.

The rearrangement links TRBV6-2 or TRBV6-3 to TRBJ1-1, with D unresolved. From germline, CDR1 is MNHEY and CDR2 SVGEGT. V was trimmed by 6 bases and J by 10 bases, leaving 12 bases between them. The CDR3 is 11 amino acids. CDR3 in amino acids: CASRWTEGAFF. The CDR3 region has the DNA TGTGCCAGCAGATGGACTGAGGGAGCTTTCTTT.

This clonotype was observed a few times. The chain is built from TRBV7-9 and TRBJ1-1; possibly TRBD1 for D (5 bases). The length of the CDR3 is 14 residues. Per germline, CDR1 SEHNR and CDR2 FQNEAQ (reference sequence). Trimming left V 2 bases short and J 6 bases short, with 13 bases between. The CDR3 coding sequence is TGTGCCAGCAGCTTAATTGGGGGGGATTCTGAAGCTTTCTTT. It translates to CASSLIGGDSEAFF.

This clonotype was seen a handful of times. The chain recombines TRBV19 with TRBJ1-5; D possibly corresponds to TRBD1 (6 bases). Germline V gene data show CDR1 as LNHDA and CDR2 as SQIVND (reference sequence). Trimming cost V 5 bases and J 0 bases, with 14 bases left between them. The CDR3 has 16 residues. The CDR3 DNA sequence: TGTGCCAGTAGTCAAGCACGGACAGATAGCAATCAGCCCCAGCATTTT. Translation gives CASSQARTDSNQPQHF.

This clonotype was seen a handful of times. The rearrangement joins TRBV7-2 to TRBJ1-5; D remains ambiguous. V gave up 1 base and J gave up 6 bases, with 7 bases separating them. The V gene's germline CDR1 is SGHTA and CDR2 FQGNSA. The CDR3 has 13 residues. In nucleotides, the CDR3 is TGTGCCAGCAGCTTAGTAGTGGGTCAGCCCCAGCATTTT. This sequence encodes CASSLVVGQPQHF.

The CDR3 reads CASSPGQISNTEAFF. The CDR3 nucleotides read TGTGCCAGCAGCCCTGGACAAATATCGAACACTGAAGCTTTCTTT. This rearrangement joins TRBV4-2 to TRBJ1-1, with D perhaps matching TRBD1 (5 bases). V was pared by 4 bases and J by 1 base, with 13 bases between. Germline values: CDR1 LGHNA, CDR2 YNFKEQ. The length of the CDR3 is 15 residues.